The 2 T cell receptor beta chains presented below share a single source sample, sequenced in a study of response to subunit inactivated influenza vaccine. TCRdb re-analysed the RT-PCR reads in MiXCR, keeping a single row per CDR3 protein. Of under 800,000 distinct CDR3 sequences listed, 14% are singletons. The sequencing used PBMCs from blood, collected approximately 15 days before vaccination. These receptors came from a man between 50 and 59 years old who received an inactivated influenza vaccine.

This clonotype was seen a few times. The genes are TRBV28 and TRBJ2-7; a weak D match, TRBD2 (6 bases). Germline CDR1 is MDHEN and CDR2 is SYDVKM. The CDR3 extends over 15 amino acids. Trimming left V 6 bases short and J 0 bases short, with 15 bases between. The chain's CDR3 is CASRPMGGFSYEQYF. The CDR3 nucleotides read TGTGCCAGCAGGCCGATGGGGGGTTTCTCCTACGAGCAGTACTTC.

V is TRBV4-2 and J is TRBJ1-6; D perhaps matches TRBD1 (5 bases). This CDR3 is 16 amino acids long. V dropped 0 bases and J dropped 10 bases, with 16 bases sitting between them. Germline V CDR1 and CDR2: LGHNA, YNFKEQ. This CDR3 is CASSQDPQGRRSPLHF. CDR3 bases: TGTGCCAGCAGCCAAGACCCCCAGGGAAGGCGCTCACCCCTCCACTTT.